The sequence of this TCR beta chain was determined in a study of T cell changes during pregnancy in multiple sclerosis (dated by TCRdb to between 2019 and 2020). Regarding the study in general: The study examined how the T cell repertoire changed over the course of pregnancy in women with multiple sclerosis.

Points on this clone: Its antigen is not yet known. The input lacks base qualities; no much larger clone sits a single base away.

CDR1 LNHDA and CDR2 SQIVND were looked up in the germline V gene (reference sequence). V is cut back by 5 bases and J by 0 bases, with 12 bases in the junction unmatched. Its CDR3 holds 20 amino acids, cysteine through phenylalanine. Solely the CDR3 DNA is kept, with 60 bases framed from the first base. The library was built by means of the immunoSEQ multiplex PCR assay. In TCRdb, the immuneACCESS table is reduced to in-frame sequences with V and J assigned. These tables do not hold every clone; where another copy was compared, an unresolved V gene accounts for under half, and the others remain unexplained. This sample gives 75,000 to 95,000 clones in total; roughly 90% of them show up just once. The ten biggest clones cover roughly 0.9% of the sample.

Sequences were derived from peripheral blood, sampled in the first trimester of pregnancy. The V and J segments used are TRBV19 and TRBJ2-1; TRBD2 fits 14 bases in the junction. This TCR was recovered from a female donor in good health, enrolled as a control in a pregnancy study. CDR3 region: CASSSSGLAGGKRSYNEQFF. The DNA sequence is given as TGTGCCAGTAGTTCTAGCGGACTAGCGGGAGGCAAGCGCTCCTACAATGAGCAGTTCTTC.